This TCR beta chain was identified in a study of T-cell memory formation after mild COVID-19. This clonotype was counted a few times. The target antigen is unknown. Whole-study results and caveats: SARS-CoV-2 specificity of second-wave clones peaking day 37 was unconfirmed. Whereas later expanders leaned CD4+, clones contracting day 15 to 85 showed a balanced CD4/CD8 makeup.

The ends were cut back, 2 bases at V and 0 bases at J, with 16 bases in the middle. The CDR3 has 17 amino acids. Germline V gives CDR1 MGHRA, CDR2 YSYEKL. MiXCR, applied by TCRdb to the 5' RACE reads, yields one record per CDR3 protein. The sample contains 400,000 to 500,000 distinct CDR3 sequences, approximately 20% of which appear only once. The V gene is TRBV4-1, the J gene TRBJ1-1, with D possibly TRBD1 on 5 matching bases. This TCR derives from an adult woman who had mild COVID-19 (a few samples of this study predate the infection). Cell type and time point are not known. Sample: PBMCs or a T cell subset sorted from them (not recorded which). CDR3 region: CASSQKSPGTLNTEAFF. The CDR3 coding sequence is TGCGCCAGCAGCCAAAAATCACCCGGGACTCTGAACACTGAAGCTTTCTTT.